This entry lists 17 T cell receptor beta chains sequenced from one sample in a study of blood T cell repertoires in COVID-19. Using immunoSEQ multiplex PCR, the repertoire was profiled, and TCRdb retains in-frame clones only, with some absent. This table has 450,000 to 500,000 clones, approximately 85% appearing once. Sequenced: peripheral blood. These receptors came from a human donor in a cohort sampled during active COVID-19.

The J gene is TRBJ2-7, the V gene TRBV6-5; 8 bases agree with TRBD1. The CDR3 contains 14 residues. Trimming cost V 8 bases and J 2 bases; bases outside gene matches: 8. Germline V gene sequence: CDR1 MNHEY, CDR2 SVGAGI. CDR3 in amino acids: CASLRTDRAYEQYF. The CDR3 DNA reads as TGTGCCAGCCTGCGTACGGACAGGGCCTACGAGCAGTACTTC.

Here the CDR3 reads CASRSDRGLEKLFF. The CDR3 DNA reads as TGCGCCAGCAGGTCGGACAGGGGATTAGAAAAACTGTTTTTT. The genes are TRBV10-1 and TRBJ1-4; 9 positions match TRBD1. Unmatched junction bases numbered 7, after V lost 6 bases and J lost 8 bases. CDR3 length: 14 amino acids. The germline CDR1 and CDR2 sequences are WNHNN and SYGVQD (reference sequence).

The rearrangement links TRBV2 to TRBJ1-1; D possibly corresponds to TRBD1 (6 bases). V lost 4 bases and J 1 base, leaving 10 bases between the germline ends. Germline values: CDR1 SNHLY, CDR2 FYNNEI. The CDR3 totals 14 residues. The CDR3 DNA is TGTGCCAGCAGTGCTCAGGGGTGGAACACTGAAGCTTTCTTT. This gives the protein CASSAQGWNTEAFF.

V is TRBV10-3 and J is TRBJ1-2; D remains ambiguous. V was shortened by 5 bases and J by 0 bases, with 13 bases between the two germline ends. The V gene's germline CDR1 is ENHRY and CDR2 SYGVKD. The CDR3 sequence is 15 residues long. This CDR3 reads CAISPGSQANYGYTF. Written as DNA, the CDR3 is TGTGCCATCAGTCCGGGTTCCCAAGCTAACTATGGCTACACCTTC.

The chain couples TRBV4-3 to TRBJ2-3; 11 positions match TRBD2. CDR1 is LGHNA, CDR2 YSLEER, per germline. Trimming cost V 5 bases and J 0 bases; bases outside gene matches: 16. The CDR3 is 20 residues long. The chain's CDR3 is CASSLRPPGLAETSTDTQYF. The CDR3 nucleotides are TGCGCCAGCAGCTTACGTCCGCCGGGACTAGCGGAGACGAGCACAGATACGCAGTATTTT.

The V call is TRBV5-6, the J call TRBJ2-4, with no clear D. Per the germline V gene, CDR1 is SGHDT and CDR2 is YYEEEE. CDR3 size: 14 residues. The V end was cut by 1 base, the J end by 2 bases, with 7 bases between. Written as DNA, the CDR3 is TGTGCCAGCAGCTTGCGAGGAACCAAAAACATTCAGTACTTC. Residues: CASSLRGTKNIQYF. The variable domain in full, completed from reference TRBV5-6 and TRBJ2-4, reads DAGVTQSPTHLIKTRGQQVTLRCSPKSGHDTVSWYQQALGQGPQFIFQYYEEEERQRGNFPDRFSGHQFPNYSSELNVNALLLGDSALYLCASSLRGTKNIQYFGAGTRLSVL.

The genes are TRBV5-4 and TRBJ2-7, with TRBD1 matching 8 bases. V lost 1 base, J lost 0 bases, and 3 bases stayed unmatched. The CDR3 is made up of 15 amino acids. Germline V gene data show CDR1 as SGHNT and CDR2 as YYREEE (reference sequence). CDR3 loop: CASSLTGGFSYEQYF. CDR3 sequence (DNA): TGTGCCAGCAGCTTGACAGGGGGATTCTCCTACGAGCAGTACTTC.

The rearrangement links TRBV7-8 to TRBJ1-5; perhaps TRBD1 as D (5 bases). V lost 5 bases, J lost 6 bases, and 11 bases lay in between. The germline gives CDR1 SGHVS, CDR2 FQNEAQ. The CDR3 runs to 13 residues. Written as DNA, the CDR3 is TGTGCCAGCAGCCCAGGGTTGTTTCAGCCCCAGCATTTT. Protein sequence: CASSPGLFQPQHF. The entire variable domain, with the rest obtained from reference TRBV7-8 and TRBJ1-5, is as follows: GAGVSQSPRYKVAKRGQDVALRCDPISGHVSLFWYQQALGQGPEFLTYFQNEAQLDKSGLPSDRFFAERPEGSVSTLKIQRTQQEDSAVYLCASSPGLFQPQHFGDGTRLSIL.

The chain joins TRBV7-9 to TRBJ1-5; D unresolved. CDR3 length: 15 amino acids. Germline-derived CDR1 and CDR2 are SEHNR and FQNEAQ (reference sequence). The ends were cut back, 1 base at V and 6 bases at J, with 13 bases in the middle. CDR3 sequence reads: CASSLVRFAGQPQHF. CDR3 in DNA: TGTGCCAGCAGCTTAGTAAGGTTCGCGGGTCAGCCCCAGCATTTT.

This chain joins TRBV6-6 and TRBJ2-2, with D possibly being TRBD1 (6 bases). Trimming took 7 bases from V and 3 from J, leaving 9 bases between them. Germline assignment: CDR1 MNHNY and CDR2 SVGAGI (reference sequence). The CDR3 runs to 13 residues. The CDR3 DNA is TGTGCCAGCACAGGACAGTACACCGGGGAGCTGTTTTTT. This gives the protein CASTGQYTGELFF.

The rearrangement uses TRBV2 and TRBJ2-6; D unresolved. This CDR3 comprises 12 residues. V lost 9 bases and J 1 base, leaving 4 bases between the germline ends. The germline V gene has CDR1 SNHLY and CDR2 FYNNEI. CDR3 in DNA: TGTGCCAGTCGGTCTGGGGCCAACGTCCTGACTTTC. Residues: CASRSGANVLTF.

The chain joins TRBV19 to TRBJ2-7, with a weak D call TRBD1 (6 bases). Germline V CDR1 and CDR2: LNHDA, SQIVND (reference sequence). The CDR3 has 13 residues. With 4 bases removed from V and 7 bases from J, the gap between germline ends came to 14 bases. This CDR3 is CASSTSQGLEQYF. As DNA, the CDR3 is TGTGCCAGTAGTACGTCACAGGGTTTGGAGCAGTACTTC.

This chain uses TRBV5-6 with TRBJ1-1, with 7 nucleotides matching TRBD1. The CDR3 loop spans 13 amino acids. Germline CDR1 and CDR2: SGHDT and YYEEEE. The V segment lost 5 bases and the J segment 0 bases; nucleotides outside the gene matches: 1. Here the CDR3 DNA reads TGTGCCAGCAGGCAGGGGGTGAACACTGAAGCTTTCTTT. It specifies CASRQGVNTEAFF.

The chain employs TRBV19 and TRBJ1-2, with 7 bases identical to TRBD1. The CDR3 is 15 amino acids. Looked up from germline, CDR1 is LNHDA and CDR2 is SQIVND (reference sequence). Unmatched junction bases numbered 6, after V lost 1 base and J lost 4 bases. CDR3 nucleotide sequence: TGTGCCAGTAGTATAGCCGACAGGGAGGCCTATGGCTACACCTTC. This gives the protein CASSIADREAYGYTF. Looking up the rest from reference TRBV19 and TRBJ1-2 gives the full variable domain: DGGITQSPKYLFRKEGQNVTLSCEQNLNHDAMYWYRQDPGQGLRLIYYSQIVNDFQKGDIAEGYSVSREKKESFPLTVTSAQKNPTAFYLCASSIADREAYGYTFGSGTRLTVV.

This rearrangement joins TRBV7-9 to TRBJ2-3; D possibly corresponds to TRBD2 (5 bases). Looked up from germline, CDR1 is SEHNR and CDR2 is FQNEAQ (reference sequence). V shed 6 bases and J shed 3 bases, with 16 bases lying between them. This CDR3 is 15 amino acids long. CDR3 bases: TGTGCCAGCAGTAGGGATAGCGAAAGGACAGATACGCAGTATTTT. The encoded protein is CASSRDSERTDTQYF.

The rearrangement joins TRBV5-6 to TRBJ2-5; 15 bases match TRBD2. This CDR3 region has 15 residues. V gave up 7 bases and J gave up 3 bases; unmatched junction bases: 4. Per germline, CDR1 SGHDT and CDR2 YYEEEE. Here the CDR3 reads CASSGLAGGEETQYF. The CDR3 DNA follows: TGTGCCAGCTCAGGACTAGCGGGAGGGGAAGAGACCCAGTACTTC.

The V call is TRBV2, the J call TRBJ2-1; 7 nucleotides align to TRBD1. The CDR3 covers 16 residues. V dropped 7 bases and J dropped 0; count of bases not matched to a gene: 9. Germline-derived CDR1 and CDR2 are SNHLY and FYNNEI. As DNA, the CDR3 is TGTGCCAGCAAGAGGGACAGCACTAGCTCCTACAATGAGCAGTTCTTC. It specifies CASKRDSTSSYNEQFF. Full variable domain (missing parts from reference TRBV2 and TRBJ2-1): EPEVTQTPSHQVTQMGQEVILRCVPISNHLYFYWYRQILGQKVEFLVSFYNNEISEKSEIFDDQFSVERPDGSNFTLKIRSTKLEDSAMYFCASKRDSTSSYNEQFFGPGTRLTVL.